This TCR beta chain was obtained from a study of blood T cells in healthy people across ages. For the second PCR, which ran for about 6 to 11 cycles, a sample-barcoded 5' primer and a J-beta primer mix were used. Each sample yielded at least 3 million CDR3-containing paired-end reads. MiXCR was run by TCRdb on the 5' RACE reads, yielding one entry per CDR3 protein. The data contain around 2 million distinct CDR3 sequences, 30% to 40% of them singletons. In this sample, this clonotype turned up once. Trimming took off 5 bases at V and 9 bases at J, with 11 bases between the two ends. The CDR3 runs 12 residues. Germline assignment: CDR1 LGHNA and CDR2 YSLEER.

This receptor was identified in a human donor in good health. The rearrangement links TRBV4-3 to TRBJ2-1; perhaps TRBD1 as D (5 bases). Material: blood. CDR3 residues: CASSAYGAEQFF. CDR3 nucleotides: TGCGCCAGCAGCGCCTATGGGGCTGAGCAGTTCTTC.